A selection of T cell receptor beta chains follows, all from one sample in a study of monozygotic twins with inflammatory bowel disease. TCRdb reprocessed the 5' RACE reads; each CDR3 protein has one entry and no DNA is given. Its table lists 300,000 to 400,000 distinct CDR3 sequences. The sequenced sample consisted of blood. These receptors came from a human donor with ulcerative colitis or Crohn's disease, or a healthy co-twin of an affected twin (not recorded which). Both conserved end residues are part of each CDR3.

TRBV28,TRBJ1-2,CASSPDRAGGYTF
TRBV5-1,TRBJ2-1,CASSLVGSGDEQFF
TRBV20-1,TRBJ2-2,CSAPDRVPGELFF
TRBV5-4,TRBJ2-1,CASSLAVSGGANYNEQFF
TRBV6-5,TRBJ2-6,CASSYRAGANVLTF
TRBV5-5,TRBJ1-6,CASSFPSLSSYNSPLHF
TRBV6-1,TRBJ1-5,CASSDFWDGWMQPQHF
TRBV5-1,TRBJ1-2,CASSEWTGNYGYTF
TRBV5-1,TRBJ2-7,CASSPGLAGSEQYF
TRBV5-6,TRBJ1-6,CASSPWGLRSYNSPLHF
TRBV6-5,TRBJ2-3,CASRDSNTDTQYF
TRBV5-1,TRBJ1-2,CASSPHEEFGYTF
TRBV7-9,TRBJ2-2,CASSLGEANTGELFF
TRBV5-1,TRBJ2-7,CASSLVDTSYEQYF
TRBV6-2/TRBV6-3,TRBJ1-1,CASSFGGQNTEAFF
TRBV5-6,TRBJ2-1,CASSLASQGITLSSYNEQFF
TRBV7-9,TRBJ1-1,CASRAPGGTANTEAFF
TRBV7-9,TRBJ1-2,CASSLGVMDGYTF
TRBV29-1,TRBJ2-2,CSVGGYPSTGELFF
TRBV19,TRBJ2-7,CASARGQDSYEQYF
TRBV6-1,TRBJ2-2,CASSGTSGGELFF
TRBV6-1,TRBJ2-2,CASSAGGDTGELFF
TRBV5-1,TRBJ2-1,CASSSGQLYRGEQFF
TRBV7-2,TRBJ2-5,CASSKRTSGGGETQYF
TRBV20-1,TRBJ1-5,CSGMTVGNQPQHF
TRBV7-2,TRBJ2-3,CASSLASGSTDTQYF
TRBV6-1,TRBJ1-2,CASSPDRNNYGYTF
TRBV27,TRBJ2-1,CASSFRPGRQYNEQFF
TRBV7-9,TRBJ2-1,CASSSTGSWNEQFF
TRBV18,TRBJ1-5,CASSRDPGSNQPQHF
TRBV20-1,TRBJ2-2,CSASSQANTGELFF
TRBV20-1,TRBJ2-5,CSARPHEVSQYF
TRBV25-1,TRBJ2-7,CASSERHWGGGGSYEQYF
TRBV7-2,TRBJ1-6,CASSLAGRDNSPLHF
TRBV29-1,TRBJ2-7,CSVKGGSESEQYF
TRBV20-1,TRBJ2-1,CSATHPTSGSNEQFF
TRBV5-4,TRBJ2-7,CASSQQTGSYEQYF
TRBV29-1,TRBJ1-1,CSVDSAGNTEAFF
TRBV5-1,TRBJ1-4,CASSPGGGFDATNEKLFF
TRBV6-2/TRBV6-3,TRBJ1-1,CASRHLDTNTEAFF
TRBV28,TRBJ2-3,CASSPARGGLDTQYF
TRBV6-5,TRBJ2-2,CASSYGQANTGELFF
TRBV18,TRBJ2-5,CASSPSDRFQETQYF
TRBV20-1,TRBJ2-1,CSATRTSGRTGNEQFF
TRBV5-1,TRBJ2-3,CASNRLARTDTQYF
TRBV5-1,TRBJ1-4,CASSLGGTTNEKLFF
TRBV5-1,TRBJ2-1,CACSAGLASNEQFF
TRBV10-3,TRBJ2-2,CAISGDRGSGELFF
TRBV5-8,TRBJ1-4,CASSQGRANEKLFF
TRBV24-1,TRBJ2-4,CATGPLAKNIQYF
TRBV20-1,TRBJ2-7,CSARGGARLSSYEQYF